This TCR beta chain was recovered during a study of cytomegalovirus exposure and HLA in healthy donors. Study-wide findings and caveats: Cytomegalovirus association was assigned to 170 or so TCR beta chains. Among TCR beta chains of equal frequency, HLA-associated ones were more clonally expanded in a later analysis. Trimming of TCR beta V- and J-genes showed a link, identified in a later analysis, to a missense DCLRE1C variant. Common viral pathogens were later found to be apparently linked to several of the most significant clusters.

The CDR3 extends over 17 amino acids. The ends lost 2 bases at V and 10 bases at J; junction bases unmatched: 15. Per the germline V gene, CDR1 is GTSNPN and CDR2 is SVGIG (reference sequence). Concerning this clone itself: Its antigen is still unknown.

PCR involved 60 Vbeta and 13 Jbeta primers. Sequencing was performed with immunoSEQ multiplex PCR; in TCRdb, only in-frame clones are kept and a portion is missing. Of over 70,000 clones in the sample, approximately 80% are singletons; the top ten hold roughly 25%. The receptor comes from a woman in her forties or fifties in good health and CMV-seropositive. The sequenced sample was PBMCs. The chain recombines TRBV30 with TRBJ2-1; 12 positions match TRBD2. The CDR3 loop is CAWSRVWTSGKIDEQFF. Written as DNA, the CDR3 is TGTGCCTGGAGTAGGGTCTGGACTAGCGGGAAGATAGACGAGCAGTTCTTC.